The 5 T cell receptor beta chains listed next were all sequenced from one sample in a study of OX40 agonist ivuxolimab in advanced cancers. Some clones are missing from TCRdb's copy, which holds only in-frame ones; the method was immunoSEQ multiplex PCR. The data contain around 24,000 clones, around four fifths of them singletons. The sample in question was CD4+ or CD8+ T cells sorted from blood, obtained in a trial of the OX40 agonist ivuxolimab. These receptors all come from an adult with an advanced solid tumor such as melanoma, head and neck, liver or kidney cancer.

The chain has TRBV27 and TRBJ1-1; no clear D gene. Germline values: CDR1 MNHEY, CDR2 SMNVEV (reference sequence). The V end lost 2 bases, the J end lost 3 bases, and 7 bases lay between the germline ends. The CDR3 loop spans 13 amino acids. CDR3 residues: CASSLESYTEAFF. The CDR3 region has the DNA TGTGCCAGCAGTTTAGAATCGTACACTGAAGCTTTCTTT.

V gene TRBV4-1 combines with J gene TRBJ1-2, with TRBD1 matching over 10 bases. With 5 bases clipped from V and 3 bases from J, the junction kept 0 bases outside the gene matches. The CDR3 spans 13 residues. The germline V gene has CDR1 MGHRA and CDR2 YSYEKL. In DNA, the CDR3 is TGCGCCAGCAGCGGACAGGGGGACTATGGCTACACCTTC. Its protein is CASSGQGDYGYTF.

This chain uses TRBV7-6 with TRBJ2-1, with D unresolved. The CDR3 has 15 residues. Germline CDR1 reads SGHVS; CDR2 reads FNYEAQ. Trimming removed 2 bases at V and 2 bases at J, with 10 bases between. The CDR3 reads CASSLSGGPYNEQFF. In DNA, the CDR3 is TGTGCCAGCAGCTTATCCGGCGGCCCCTACAATGAGCAGTTCTTC.

The V call is TRBV9, the J call TRBJ1-4; 10 bases match TRBD1. J lost 2 bases, V lost 2 bases, and 3 bases had no gene match. Germline V CDR1 and CDR2: SGDLS, YYNGEE. The CDR3 runs 16 residues. For the CDR3, the DNA is TGTGCCAGCAGCGTTGACAGGGGGCACACTAATGAAAAACTGTTTTTT. Translation: CASSVDRGHTNEKLFF.

This chain uses TRBV9 with TRBJ2-7, with TRBD1 matching over 7 bases. The CDR3 is made up of 14 amino acids. The V gene's germline CDR1 is SGDLS and CDR2 YYNGEE. Unmatched junction bases numbered 4, after V lost 2 bases and J lost 2 bases. CDR3 in DNA: TGTGCCAGCAGCGTTGGGGACAGAACCTACGAGCAGTACTTC. It specifies CASSVGDRTYEQYF.